A selection of T cell receptor beta chains follows, all from one sample in a study of blood T cell repertoires in COVID-19. Generated by immunoSEQ multiplex PCR, the TCRdb table keeps only in-frame clones and is missing some. The sample comprises around 150,000 clones, about 86% of which are singletons, and 7.3% rests with the top ten. Sample: PBMCs or T cells enriched from blood (not recorded which). These receptors were collected from a man between 45 and 60 years old who had recovered from COVID-19. The CDR3 runs from the conserved cysteine through the conserved F or W. The D gene is left open where the match is weak. A clone size is listed for some rows: how often the clone was seen (once, few, many), or a class if it is expanded.

d_call j_call clone_size v_call cdr3_nt cdr3_aa
- TRBJ1-1 - TRBV5-1 TGCGCCAGCAGCTTGGCCGAGGGACTTGAAGCTTTCTTT CASSLAEGLEAFF
- TRBJ2-2 - TRBV5-8 TGTGCCAGCAGCTTGGGTCAAAACACCGGGGAGCTGTTTTTT CASSLGQNTGELFF
TRBD2 TRBJ2-1 - TRBV5-5 TGTGCCAGCAGGCCGGGACTAGCAAGTGAGCAGTTCTTC CASRPGLASEQFF
- TRBJ1-1 few TRBV19 TGTGCCAGTAGTATAGGTGGAGGGCCGAACACTGAAGCTTTCTTT CASSIGGGPNTEAFF
- TRBJ1-3 few TRBV2 TGTGCCAGCCTTTTTGATTTCGGGGGCTCTGGAAACACCATATATTTT CASLFDFGGSGNTIYF
- TRBJ1-3 - TRBV9 TGTGCCAGCAGCGTAGTCGACAGTTCTAGCTCTGGAAACACCATATATTTT CASSVVDSSSSGNTIYF
- TRBJ2-1 - TRBV6-2/TRBV6-3 TGTGCCAGCAGTTACCTTTCGCGGAATGAGCAGTTCTTC CASSYLSRNEQFF
TRBD2 TRBJ2-7 once TRBV4-3 TGCGCCAGCAGCCAAGGGTCACTAGCGGGGTCCTACGAGCAGTACTTC CASSQGSLAGSYEQYF
TRBD1 TRBJ1-2 - TRBV7-3 TGTGCCAGCAGCTTAGGCCCAGGGGGCGGAGGCTACACCTTC CASSLGPGGGGYTF
- TRBJ1-1 - TRBV7-9 TGTGCCAGCAGCTTAGGGGTAGGGAGGCCTGAAGCTTTCTTT CASSLGVGRPEAFF
- TRBJ2-2 - TRBV9 TGTGCCAGCAGCGCGGACAGTTCGAACACCGGGGAGCTGTTTTTT CASSADSSNTGELFF
TRBD2 TRBJ2-5 few TRBV6-1 TGTGCCAGCAGTGAATGGGCGGACACTAGCGGGGGGAGAGGGGAGACCCAGTACTTC CASSEWADTSGGRGETQYF
- TRBJ2-7 - TRBV19 TGTGCCAGTAGTAACCAGGGGATAAGCTCCTACGAGCAGTACTTC CASSNQGISSYEQYF
- TRBJ2-7 - TRBV5-1 TGCGCCAGCAGCCGGGAAGGACAGTCCTACGAGCAGTACTTC CASSREGQSYEQYF
- TRBJ2-2 - TRBV2 TGTGCCAGTCAGTTGGACAGCGGCAACACCGGGGAGCTGTTTTTT CASQLDSGNTGELFF
- TRBJ1-4 - TRBV29-1 TGCAGCGCAAGGGGTGGTCCGTCCGAAAAACTGTTTTTT CSARGGPSEKLFF
- TRBJ1-2 - TRBV6-1 TGTGCCAGCAGTGAAGCACAGGGAATCGACTATGGCTACACCTTC CASSEAQGIDYGYTF
TRBD1 TRBJ1-2 - TRBV14 TGTGCCAGCAGCCGGGACAGAAATTCCGAGATGGCGTTTGGCTACACCTTC CASSRDRNSEMAFGYTF